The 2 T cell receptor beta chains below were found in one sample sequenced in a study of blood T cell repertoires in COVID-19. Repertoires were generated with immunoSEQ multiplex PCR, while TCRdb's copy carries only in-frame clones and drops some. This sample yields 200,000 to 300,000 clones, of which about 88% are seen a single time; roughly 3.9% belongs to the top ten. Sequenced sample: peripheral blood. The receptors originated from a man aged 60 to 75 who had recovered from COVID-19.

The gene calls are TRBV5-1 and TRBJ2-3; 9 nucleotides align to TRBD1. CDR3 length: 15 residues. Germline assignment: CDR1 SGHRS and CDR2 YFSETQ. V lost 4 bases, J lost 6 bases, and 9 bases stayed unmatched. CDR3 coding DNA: TGCGCCAGCAGCCCCCAGGGACAGGGCCGGGATACGCAGTATTTT. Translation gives CASSPQGQGRDTQYF.

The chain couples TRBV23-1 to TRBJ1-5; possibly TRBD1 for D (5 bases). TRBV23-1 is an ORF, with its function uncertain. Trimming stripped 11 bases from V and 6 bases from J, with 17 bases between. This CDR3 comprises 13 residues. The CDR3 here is CASPFAGGQPQHF. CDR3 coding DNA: TGCGCCTCGCCGTTCGCGGGGGGTCAGCCCCAGCATTTT.